One sample yielded the 10 T cell receptor beta chains listed below, sequenced in a study of blood T cell repertoires in COVID-19. Sequenced by immunoSEQ multiplex PCR; TCRdb stores in-frame clones only, minus some. This table has around 130,000 clones, approximately 88% appearing once. The sequenced sample was peripheral blood. All receptors derive from a woman older than 75 with acute or convalescent COVID-19.

This sequence joins TRBV5-4 and TRBJ2-7, with 9 bases that match TRBD2. The trim removed 0 bases at V and 3 bases at J, leaving 13 bases unmatched. Germline lookup yields CDR1 SGHNT and CDR2 YYREEE (reference sequence). The CDR3 extends over 18 amino acids. The CDR3 DNA sequence: TGTGCCAGCAGCTTGGGTCTAGCGGGACCAGGAGGGGACTACGAGCAGTACTTC. It is translated as CASSLGLAGPGGDYEQYF.

This chain uses TRBV7-2 with TRBJ2-7; the match to TRBD2 covers 7 bases. CDR3 length equals 16 residues. V lost 5 bases to trimming and J lost 3 bases; unmatched junction nucleotides: 13. The germline V gene encodes CDR1 SGHTA and CDR2 FQGNSA. The DNA for the CDR3 is TGTGCCAGCAGCCGTCTGCCTGGGGGGGGGTACTACGAGCAGTACTTC. Protein sequence: CASSRLPGGGYYEQYF. The whole variable domain, filled in from reference TRBV7-2 and TRBJ2-7, reads GAGVSQSPSNKVTEKGKDVELRCDPISGHTALYWYRQSLGQGLEFLIYFQGNSAPDKSGLPSDRFSAERTGGSVSTLTIQRTQQEDSAVYLCASSRLPGGGYYEQYFGPGTRLTVT.

The chain joins TRBV5-5 to TRBJ1-1; tentatively, D is TRBD1 (6 bases). Looked up from germline, CDR1 is SGHKS and CDR2 is YYEKEE (reference sequence). This CDR3 is built from 15 residues. Trimming cost V 6 bases and J 4 bases, with 19 bases left between them. The CDR3 DNA sequence: TGTGCCAGCACCTCGAGGGCAACAGGGATCACTGAAGCTTTCTTT. Its protein is CASTSRATGITEAFF.

The chain employs TRBV5-6 and TRBJ1-1; D might be TRBD1 (6 bases). The CDR3 consists of 14 residues. Trimming left V 1 base short and J 3 bases short, with 10 bases between. Germline CDR1 SGHDT, CDR2 YYEEEE. The CDR3 sequence: CASSLRGGYTEAFF. In nucleotides, the CDR3 is TGTGCCAGCAGCTTGAGGGGGGGTTACACTGAAGCTTTCTTT.

This clone was seen only a few times. The rearrangement uses TRBV4-1 and TRBJ1-5, with TRBD1 matching over 7 bases. The J segment lost 6 bases and the V segment lost 4 bases, leaving 12 bases of the junction unmatched. CDR3 length: 16 amino acids. CDR1 is MGHRA, CDR2 YSYEKL, per germline. The CDR3 protein is CASSPTPFRGPQPQHF. The CDR3 DNA reads as TGCGCCAGCAGCCCGACTCCGTTTAGGGGGCCTCAGCCCCAGCATTTT.

The CDR3 is CACAARTGEAFF. The CDR3 bases are TGTGCCTGCGCCGCCAGGACAGGGGAAGCTTTCTTT. This rearrangement joins TRBV30 to TRBJ1-1; 8 bases fit TRBD1. V lost 6 bases and J lost 8; bases outside the gene matches: 8. The CDR3 is made up of 12 amino acids. Germline-derived CDR1 and CDR2 are GTSNPN and SVGIG (reference sequence).

This sequence joins TRBV19 and TRBJ1-1, with D uncertain. CDR1 is LNHDA, CDR2 SQIVND, per germline (reference sequence). Between the trimmed V and J ends, which lost 6 bases and 0 bases, there was a span of 11 bases. This CDR3 has 14 residues. This CDR3 reads CASRGGRVNTEAFF. CDR3 in DNA: TGTGCCAGTAGGGGAGGGAGGGTGAACACTGAAGCTTTCTTT.

This clone was detected once. The CDR3 is CASSLEARGTDTQYF. For the CDR3, the DNA is TGCGCCAGCAGCTTGGAGGCGCGGGGCACAGATACGCAGTATTTT. The V and J genes are TRBV5-1 and TRBJ2-3, with D possibly matching TRBD2 (5 bases). CDR3 length: 15 amino acids. Germline assignment: CDR1 SGHRS and CDR2 YFSETQ. V lost 0 bases and J lost 1, with 9 bases in between.

The chain employs TRBV7-2 and TRBJ1-1; D may be TRBD1 (6 bases). Germline V gives CDR1 SGHTA, CDR2 FQGNSA. This CDR3 has 14 residues. The V end lost 5 bases, the J end lost 1 base, and 11 bases lay between the germline ends. CDR3 nucleotide sequence: TGTGCCAGCAGCACCCTACAGGGGAACACTGAAGCTTTCTTT. This sequence encodes CASSTLQGNTEAFF.

The rearrangement joins TRBV6-2 or TRBV6-3 to TRBJ2-2; TRBD1 matches 7 bases. The trim removed 2 bases at V and 8 bases at J, leaving 11 bases unmatched. This CDR3 is built from 16 residues. In germline, CDR1 is MNHEY, CDR2 SVGEGT. CDR3 region: CASSYPAQGVSGELFF. The CDR3 DNA is TGTGCCAGCAGTTACCCTGCCCAGGGGGTCTCAGGGGAGCTGTTTTTT.